The clone carrying this T cell receptor (beta chain) was seen a few times. Its matching antigen is unknown. It was with 60 Vbeta and 13 Jbeta primers that the PCR ran. Repertoires were generated with immunoSEQ multiplex PCR, while TCRdb's copy carries only in-frame clones and drops some. The sample holds under 200,000 clones; more than 70% are singletons and the top ten take approximately 1.6%. This sample is drawn from a study of cytomegalovirus exposure and HLA in healthy donors. General study results and limits: Later, TCR association rates were found to vary by HLA locus, highest for DRB1 and lowest for HLA-C.

With 3 bases removed from V and 6 bases from J, the gap between germline ends came to 8 bases. Germline V CDR1 and CDR2: SQVTM, ANQGSEA. This CDR3 is built from 11 residues. The source is a girl between 5 and 17 years old in good health and CMV-seronegative. Sequencing was performed on PBMCs. The rearrangement joins TRBV29-1 to TRBJ1-1; D remains ambiguous. CDR3 sequence: CSVEGRAEAFF. In DNA, the CDR3 is TGCAGCGTTGAGGGGAGGGCTGAAGCTTTCTTT.